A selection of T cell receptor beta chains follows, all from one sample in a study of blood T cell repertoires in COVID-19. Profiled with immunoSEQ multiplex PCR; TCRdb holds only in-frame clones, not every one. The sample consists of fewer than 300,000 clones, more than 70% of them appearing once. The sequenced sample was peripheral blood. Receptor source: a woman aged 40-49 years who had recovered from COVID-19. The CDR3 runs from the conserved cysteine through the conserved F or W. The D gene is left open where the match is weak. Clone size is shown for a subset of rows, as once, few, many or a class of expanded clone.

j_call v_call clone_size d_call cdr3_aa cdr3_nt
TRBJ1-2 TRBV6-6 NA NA CASSYTDNYGYTF TGTGCCAGCAGTTATACAGACAACTATGGCTACACCTTC
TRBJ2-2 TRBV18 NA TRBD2 CASSPWTSGANTGELFF TGTGCCAGCTCACCTTGGACTAGCGGAGCGAACACCGGGGAGCTGTTTTTT
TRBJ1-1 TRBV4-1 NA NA CASSQGLPLQAPEAFF TGCGCCAGCAGCCAAGGCCTACCGTTACAGGCCCCCGAAGCTTTCTTT
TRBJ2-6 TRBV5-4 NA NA CASSLVRSSGANVLTF TGTGCCAGCAGCTTGGTCCGGAGCTCTGGGGCCAACGTCCTGACTTTC
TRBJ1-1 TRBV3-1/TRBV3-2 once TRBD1 CASSPTGQVLNTEAFF TGTGCCAGCAGCCCCACCGGACAGGTCTTGAACACTGAAGCTTTCTTT
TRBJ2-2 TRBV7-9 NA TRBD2 CASSSRAGGLSGELFF TGTGCCAGCAGCTCCAGGGCGGGGGGATTATCCGGGGAGCTGTTTTTT
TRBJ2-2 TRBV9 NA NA CASSVGSLATGELFF TGTGCCAGCAGCGTAGGGTCACTAGCCACCGGGGAGCTGTTTTTT
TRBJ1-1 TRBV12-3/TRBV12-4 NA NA CASSFGGLTEAFF TGTGCCAGCAGTTTTGGCGGGCTCACTGAAGCTTTCTTT
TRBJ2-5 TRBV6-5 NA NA CASSPRGYGETQYF TGTGCCAGCAGCCCAAGGGGGTACGGGGAGACCCAGTACTTC
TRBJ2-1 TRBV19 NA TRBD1 CASSARQGVPYNEQFF TGTGCCAGTAGTGCAAGACAGGGAGTCCCCTACAATGAGCAGTTCTTC
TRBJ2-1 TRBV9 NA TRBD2 CASSPSGPPNNEQFF TGTGCCAGCAGCCCTAGCGGGCCACCCAACAATGAGCAGTTCTTC
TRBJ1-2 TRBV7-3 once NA CASSLGGNYGYTF TGTGCCAGCAGCTTAGGGGGCAACTATGGCTACACCTTC
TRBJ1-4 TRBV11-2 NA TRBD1 CASSGRTGPLF TGTGCCAGCAGCGGCAGGACAGGCCCCCTTTTT
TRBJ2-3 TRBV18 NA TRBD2 CASSPFTLRDYTDTQYF TGTGCCAGCTCACCTTTTACCTTGAGGGACTACACAGATACGCAGTATTTT
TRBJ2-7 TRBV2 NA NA CASRATASEQYF TGTGCCAGCCGGGCGACAGCTTCCGAGCAGTACTTC
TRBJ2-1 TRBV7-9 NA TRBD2 CASSLGGSGYNEQFF TGTGCCAGCAGCTTGGGCGGGAGTGGCTACAATGAGCAGTTCTTC
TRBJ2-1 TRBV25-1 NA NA CASSEGGFSYNEQFF TGTGCCAGCAGTGAAGGTGGCTTCTCCTACAATGAGCAGTTCTTC